A selection of T cell receptor beta chains follows, all from one sample in a study of graft-versus-host responses after intestinal transplantation. Sequenced by immunoSEQ multiplex PCR; TCRdb stores in-frame clones only, minus some. The sample holds tens of thousands of clones, 70% to 90% seen once. Sample: PBMCs, taken 26 days after transplant. The receptors here all came from a human patient who received an intestinal transplant, so some T cells may come from the graft donor. Both conserved end residues are trimmed from each CDR3.

v_call,j_call,cdr3_aa
TRBV28,TRBJ1-2,ASSGSGQGHGYT
TRBV30,TRBJ2-7,AWSGTGGFLGYEQY
TRBV5-4,TRBJ1-3,ASSLDRGGNTIY
TRBV4-3,TRBJ2-2,ASSPRGGNTGELF
TRBV4-2,TRBJ2-2,ASRPPGNTGELF
TRBV7-8,TRBJ2-2,ASSSSRRDYNTGELF
TRBV9,TRBJ2-2,ASSTGRGTGELF
TRBV28,TRBJ2-2,ASSSNIHRGLDTGELF
TRBV5-1,TRBJ1-6,ASSLAGYTHSPLH
TRBV11-2,TRBJ2-7,ASSSRSAGSHYEQY
TRBV7-2,TRBJ2-7,ASSLWTGGAYEQY
TRBV5-1,TRBJ2-3,ASSWDRSTDTQY
TRBV27,TRBJ1-1,ASRLHDRGPQAF
TRBV5-1,TRBJ1-4,ASSLMGGEKLF
TRBV27,TRBJ2-5,ASSIDTYQETQY